This T cell receptor (beta chain) was observed in a study of shared clonotypes between healthy human individuals. Study-wide context: The study used three CD4 naive, three CD4 memory, two CD8 naive and one CD8 memory plate per donor.

Points from the study as a whole: Researchers found naive subsets generally carried larger estimated richness than memory subsets.

Per the authors' pipeline: ImmunoSEQ gave junction-only sequences without quality scores, so filtering differed. The table came from immunoSEQ multiplex PCR; TCRdb's copy has only in-frame clones and leaves some out. V and J calls and clone size are as listed in that table; D and trimming were resolved from the DNA. The table shows some 600,000 clones, with around 96% occurring only once. Comment on this clone: The antigen is unknown.

Naive-designated CD8 cells lacked CD45RO, were positively enriched for CCR7, and omitted terminally differentiated effector memory CD45RA+ cells. The ends were cut back, 5 bases at V and 7 bases at J, with 9 bases in the middle. The germline V gene encodes CDR1 SGHVS and CDR2 FQNEAQ. CDR3 length equals 11 residues. The source of this sequence is a woman in her twenties or thirties in good health. V usage is TRBV7-8 and J usage is TRBJ2-7, with D possibly TRBD2 on 5 matching bases. The sequenced sample was naive CD8+ T cells sorted from blood. In nucleotides, the CDR3 is TGTGCCAGCAGCGAGGGATGGGAGCAGTACTTC. Translated: CASSEGWEQYF.